Listed below are T cell receptor beta chains from one sample, sequenced in a study of Ad26.COV2.S vaccination and SARS-CoV-2 variants. Clones were read by immunoSEQ multiplex PCR, and TCRdb kept only the in-frame ones, dropping some. The sample lists 300,000 to 500,000 clones, 70% to 90% occurring once. Specimen: peripheral blood, collected in a trial of Ad26.COV2.S vaccine versus placebo. These receptor sequences come from a person aged 18-60 years who received the Ad26.COV2.S COVID-19 vaccine or a placebo. CDR3s include the opening cysteine and the closing phenylalanine or tryptophan. Not every row has a clone size; where given, it reads once, few, many or a size class.

TRBV10-3	-	TRBJ2-7	CAISDRDRVYEQYF
TRBV4-2	-	TRBJ2-7	CASSQEVVIEYEQYF
TRBV18	-	TRBJ2-7	CASSPNNEQYF
TRBV27	-	TRBJ1-1	CASSLGPGMNTEAFF
TRBV2	-	TRBJ2-7	CASVQSGSSYEQYF
TRBV3-1/TRBV3-2	-	TRBJ2-3	CASSPIITNQDTQYF
TRBV5-1	-	TRBJ1-1	CASSLQDRDPEAFF
TRBV6-5	-	TRBJ1-6	CASSTLEVVAPLHF
TRBV5-8	once	TRBJ2-2	CAYRMGPRHTGELFF
TRBV3-1/TRBV3-2	few	TRBJ1-6	CASSPGQGTAPLHF
TRBV6-4	-	TRBJ1-5	CASRARTGNNQPQHF
TRBV28	-	TRBJ1-2	CASCTGLGYGYTF
TRBV6-6	-	TRBJ1-1	CASSYYGTEAFF
TRBV7-9	-	TRBJ2-3	CASSLGVTTDTQYF
TRBV4-3	-	TRBJ1-1	CASSPEWGNMDTEAFF
TRBV14	-	TRBJ1-1	CASSHVATEAFF
TRBV2	-	TRBJ1-1	CASSAIWGWDDTEAFF
TRBV3-1/TRBV3-2	-	TRBJ1-1	CASTRGTVNTEAFF
TRBV4-3	once	TRBJ1-4	CASSQDPTGTNEKLFF
TRBV5-5	-	TRBJ2-7	CASSWRTGTYEQYF
TRBV27	-	TRBJ2-3	CASRGWESTDTQYF
TRBV5-1	once	TRBJ2-7	CASSLGRGLTLSSYEQYF
TRBV3-1/TRBV3-2	-	TRBJ1-2	CASSQKRTGGGYTF
TRBV2	-	TRBJ1-1	CASNPKGTEAFF
TRBV10-1	-	TRBJ2-2	CATSPVDGNTGELFF
TRBV10-3	-	TRBJ2-3	CAISESGGGGPDTQYF
TRBV4-2	-	TRBJ2-3	CASTYGGGATDTQYF
TRBV25-1	-	TRBJ2-1	CASSDSRRAWFF
TRBV11-2	-	TRBJ1-2	CASSKGGGYGYTF
TRBV18	-	TRBJ1-1	CASSPNSGQNTEAFF
TRBV5-4	-	TRBJ1-1	CASSAGTGNTEAFF
TRBV18	-	TRBJ2-3	CASSGGLAGADTQYF
TRBV19	-	TRBJ1-2	CASSSLGDSYGYTF
TRBV5-1	-	TRBJ2-7	CASSWTSGGYEQYF
TRBV19	-	TRBJ2-4	CASSTSGINIQYF
TRBV10-3	-	TRBJ1-1	CAISRGQRNTEAFF
TRBV7-9	-	TRBJ2-7	CASSRSGAGGYEQYF
TRBV19	-	TRBJ2-2	CASSITLSVRGHTGELFF
TRBV18	-	TRBJ2-7	CASSPQGSSYEQYF
TRBV19	-	TRBJ1-2	CASSNLPGQANYGYTF
TRBV6-5	-	TRBJ2-7	CASSRDKTYEQYF
TRBV10-3	-	TRBJ2-3	CAISEGLTQYF